The 10 T cell receptor beta chains below all came from one sample that was sequenced in a study of glioma-infiltrating T cells after dendritic cell vaccination. The protocol was immunoSEQ multiplex PCR, while the TCRdb copy is restricted to in-frame clones and leaves out a portion. The sample lists more than 95,000 clones, around 81% occurring once. The material sequenced was blood, taken before dendritic cell vaccination. The receptors were sampled from a human donor with glioblastoma.

This chain links TRBV11-3 with TRBJ2-1, with TRBD2 matching 9 bases. Germline CDR1 reads SGHNT; CDR2 reads YENEEA. V lost 3 bases to trimming and J lost 4 bases; unmatched junction nucleotides: 4. The CDR3 has 15 amino acids. The CDR3 is CASSFPGLAYNEQFF. CDR3 coding DNA: TGTGCCAGCAGCTTCCCGGGACTAGCATACAATGAGCAGTTCTTC.

This clone was counted only a few times. V and J are TRBV21-1 and TRBJ1-1; the table names TRBD1, a call not compared with the DNA. TRBV21-1 has pseudogene status. The length of the CDR3 is 18 residues. The CDR3 loop reads CASSLHLRRTVGDTEAFF. The CDR3, as DNA: TGTGCCAGCAGTCTACACCTAAGGCGGACAGTTGGGGACACTGAAGCTTTCTTT.

The chain employs TRBV5-4 and TRBJ2-1, with a weak D call TRBD1 (5 bases). The CDR3 has 15 amino acids. Trimming left V 6 bases short and J 8 bases short, with 21 bases between. CDR1 SGHNT and CDR2 YYREEE come from the germline V gene (reference sequence). This CDR3 reads CASKTKGRSRDEQFF. The CDR3 coding sequence is TGTGCCAGCAAGACAAAGGGGCGCAGCAGGGATGAGCAGTTCTTC.

The chain has TRBV9 and TRBJ1-5, with D uncertain. Germline CDR1 SGDLS, CDR2 YYNGEE. V was clipped by 0 bases and J by 2 bases, with 9 bases between them. The CDR3 is 15 amino acids. The CDR3 spells CASSVDASGNQPQHF. The CDR3 DNA sequence: TGTGCCAGCAGCGTAGACGCCAGTGGCAATCAGCCCCAGCATTTT.

In this sample, this clone turned up once. The V call is TRBV9, the J call TRBJ2-1; D remains ambiguous. Trimming removed 0 bases from V and 16 bases from J, with 11 bases in between. Per germline, CDR1 SGDLS and CDR2 YYNGEE. The CDR3 length is 11 residues. In DNA form, the CDR3 reads TGTGCCAGCAGCGTAGATGACTCGATATTCTTC. It yields the protein CASSVDDSIFF. The whole variable domain, filled in from reference TRBV9 and TRBJ2-1, reads DSGVTQTPKHLITATGQRVTLRCSPRSGDLSVYWYQQSLDQGLQFLIQYYNGEERAKGNILERFSAQQFPDLHSELNLSSLELGDSALYFCASSVDDSIFFGPGTRLTVL.

The chain joins TRBV19 to TRBJ2-3; TRBD1 matches at 11 bases. The CDR3 sequence is 15 residues long. With V trimmed by 5 bases and J by 4 bases, 5 bases remained unmatched. Germline assignment: CDR1 LNHDA and CDR2 SQIVND (reference sequence). The CDR3 DNA sequence: TGTGCCAGTAGTCCGGACAGGGGGCCCGCAGATACGCAGTATTTT. Amino acid sequence: CASSPDRGPADTQYF.

This sequence joins TRBV14 and TRBJ2-1; 9 bases are shared with TRBD1. The junction had 12 bases not matched to a gene; V was cut back by 9 bases and J by 0 bases. Germline V CDR1 and CDR2: SGHDN, FVKESK. The CDR3 covers 17 residues. CDR3 region: CASSTTGGASSYNEQFF. The CDR3 DNA reads as TGTGCCAGTAGTACGACAGGGGGTGCGAGCTCCTACAATGAGCAGTTCTTC.

The rearrangement joins TRBV4-2 to TRBJ1-1, with TRBD1 matching 8 bases. Trimming took 3 bases from V and 5 from J; bases not matched to a gene: 8. Germline V gives CDR1 LGHNA, CDR2 YNFKEQ. CDR3 length: 15 amino acids. The CDR3 spells CASSHSRGLGTEAFF. In nucleotides, the CDR3 is TGTGCCAGCAGCCATAGCAGGGGGCTGGGTACTGAAGCTTTCTTT.

The genes are TRBV30 and TRBJ2-1; the match to TRBD1 covers 12 bases. Germline-derived CDR1 and CDR2 are GTSNPN and SVGIG (reference sequence). The CDR3 totals 15 residues. V lost 7 bases, J lost 6 bases, and 10 bases stayed unmatched. CDR3 nucleotide sequence: TGTGCCTACACGGGACAGGGGGCGCGGATCAATGAGCAGTTCTTC. Translation: CAYTGQGARINEQFF.

The chain has TRBV19 and TRBJ2-5; 8 positions agree with TRBD1. Germline-derived CDR1 and CDR2 are LNHDA and SQIVND (reference sequence). The J segment lost 4 bases and the V segment lost 8 bases, leaving 3 bases of the junction unmatched. The CDR3 is 12 residues long. DNA for the CDR3: TGTGCCAGTGGACAGGGCCGAGAGACCCAGTACTTC. Protein sequence: CASGQGRETQYF.